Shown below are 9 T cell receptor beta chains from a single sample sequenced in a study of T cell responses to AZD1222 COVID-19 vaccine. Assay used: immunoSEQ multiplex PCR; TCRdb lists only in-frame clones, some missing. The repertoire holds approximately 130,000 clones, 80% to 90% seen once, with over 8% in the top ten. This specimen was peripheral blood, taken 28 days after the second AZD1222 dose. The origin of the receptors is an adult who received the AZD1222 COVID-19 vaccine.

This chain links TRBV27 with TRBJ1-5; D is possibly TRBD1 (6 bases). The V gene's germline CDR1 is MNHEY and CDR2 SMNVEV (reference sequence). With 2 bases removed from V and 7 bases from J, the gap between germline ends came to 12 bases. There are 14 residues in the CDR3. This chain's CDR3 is CASSLKGGGQPQHF. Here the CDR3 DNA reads TGTGCCAGCAGTTTAAAAGGGGGTGGACAGCCCCAGCATTTT.

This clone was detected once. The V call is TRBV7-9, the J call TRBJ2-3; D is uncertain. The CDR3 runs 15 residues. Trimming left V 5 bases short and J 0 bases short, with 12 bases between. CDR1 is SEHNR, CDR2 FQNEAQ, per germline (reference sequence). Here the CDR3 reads CASSRHPTSTDTQYF. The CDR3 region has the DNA TGTGCCAGCAGCCGTCATCCGACTAGCACAGATACGCAGTATTTT.

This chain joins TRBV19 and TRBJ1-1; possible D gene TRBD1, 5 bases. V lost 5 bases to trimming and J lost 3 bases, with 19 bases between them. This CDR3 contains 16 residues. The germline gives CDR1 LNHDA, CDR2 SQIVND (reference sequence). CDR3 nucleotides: TGTGCCAGTAGTCCCTTGCACAGGCGATCGGACACTGAAGCTTTCTTT. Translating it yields CASSPLHRRSDTEAFF.

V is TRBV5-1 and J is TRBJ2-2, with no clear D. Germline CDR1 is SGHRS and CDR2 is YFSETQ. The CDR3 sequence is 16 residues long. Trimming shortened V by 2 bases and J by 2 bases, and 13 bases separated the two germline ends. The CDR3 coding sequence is TGCGCCAGCAGCTTTAATGCCGTAGGAAACACCGGGGAGCTGTTTTTT. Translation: CASSFNAVGNTGELFF.

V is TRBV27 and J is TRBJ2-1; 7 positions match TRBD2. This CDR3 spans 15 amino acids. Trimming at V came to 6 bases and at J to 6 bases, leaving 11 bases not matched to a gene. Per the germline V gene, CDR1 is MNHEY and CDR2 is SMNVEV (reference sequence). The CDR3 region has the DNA TGTGCCAGCAGCTCCATGGTCGCGGGAGCCAATGAGCAGTTCTTC. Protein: CASSSMVAGANEQFF.

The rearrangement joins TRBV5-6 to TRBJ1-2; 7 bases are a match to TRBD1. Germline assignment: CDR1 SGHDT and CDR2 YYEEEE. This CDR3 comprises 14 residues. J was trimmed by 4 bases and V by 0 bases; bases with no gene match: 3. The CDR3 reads CASSLDRGTYGYTF. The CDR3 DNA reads TGTGCCAGCAGCTTGGACAGGGGTACCTATGGCTACACCTTC.

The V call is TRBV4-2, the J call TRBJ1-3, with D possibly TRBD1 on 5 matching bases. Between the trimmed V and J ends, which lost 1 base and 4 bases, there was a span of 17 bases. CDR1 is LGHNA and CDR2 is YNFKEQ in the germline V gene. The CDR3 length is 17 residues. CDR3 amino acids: CASSQAAGGVIGNTIYF. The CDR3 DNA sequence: TGTGCCAGCAGCCAAGCGGCGGGGGGAGTTATCGGAAACACCATATATTTT.

This CDR3 reads CASSRAGRSYEQYF. The CDR3 coding sequence is TGTGCCAGCTCACGGGCGGGGAGATCCTACGAGCAGTACTTC. V and J are TRBV18 and TRBJ2-7, with a tentative D call TRBD2 (6 bases). From germline, CDR1 is KGHSH and CDR2 LQKENI. The CDR3 totals 14 residues. Trimming cost V 4 bases and J 1 base, with 11 bases left between them.

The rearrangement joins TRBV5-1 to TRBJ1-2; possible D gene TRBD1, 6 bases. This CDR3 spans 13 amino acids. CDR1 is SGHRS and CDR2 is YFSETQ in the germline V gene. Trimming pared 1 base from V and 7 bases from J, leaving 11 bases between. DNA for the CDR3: TGCGCCAGCAGCTTGAGGGGGAGTGGTGGCTACACCTTC. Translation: CASSLRGSGGYTF.